The 27 T cell receptor beta chains reported below all come from one sample, sequenced in a study of beta chain features in type 1 diabetes (dated by TCRdb to 2016 to 2018). The method behind the library was the immunoSEQ multiplex PCR assay. The entire amount of isolated RNA was reverse transcribed using the High Capacity cDNA Reverse Transcription Kit, so the sequenced TCRB transcripts were expressed ones. The clones in this table, taken by TCRdb from immuneACCESS, are in-frame only. Not every clone is retained; where verified, under half of the shortfall comes from an unresolved V gene, and the cause of the rest is unknown. Across this sample there are roughly 400,000 clones, with more than 13% seen only once. Clones ranked in the top ten supply about 0.019% of the sample. Sequenced sample: naive CD4+ T cells from blood. The label giving this sample's cell subset or site can be read as: true naive CD4+ T cells. The receptors come from a young woman in good health.

The V and J genes are TRBV18 and TRBJ1-1, with D possibly being TRBD1 (6 bases). V lost 2 bases and J lost 4, with 11 bases in between. This CDR3 is built from 14 residues. Germline CDR1 KGHSH, CDR2 LQKENI. This chain's CDR3 is CASSPGPQGTEAFF. CDR3 DNA: TGTGCCAGCTCACCAGGCCCACAGGGCACTGAAGCTTTCTTT. Full variable domain (outside the CDR3, taken from reference TRBV18 and TRBJ1-1): NAGVMQNPRHLVRRRGQEARLRCSPMKGHSHVYWYRQLPEEGLKFMVYLQKENIIDESGMPKERFSAEFPKEGPSILRIQQVVRGDSAAYFCASSPGPQGTEAFFGQGTRLTVV.

V gene TRBV30 combines with J gene TRBJ2-2, with 9 bases matching TRBD1. The junction had 6 bases not matched to a gene; V was cut back by 3 bases and J by 4 bases. The CDR3 is 15 amino acids. Germline CDR1 GTSNPN, CDR2 SVGIG (reference sequence). The CDR3 bases are TGTGCCTGGAGCAGGGACAGGGCGGCCACCGGGGAGCTGTTTTTT. Translated, it gives CAWSRDRAATGELFF.

This clone was picked up a small number of times. The V and J genes are TRBV2 and TRBJ2-1, with 10 bases lining up with TRBD1. Germline CDR1 reads SNHLY; CDR2 reads FYNNEI. Unmatched junction bases numbered 14, after V lost 8 bases and J lost 13 bases. This CDR3 has 14 amino acids. The CDR3 protein is CASARDRGWKGQFF. The CDR3 DNA reads TGTGCCAGCGCCCGGGACAGGGGATGGAAGGGCCAGTTCTTC.

V is TRBV19 and J is TRBJ2-7, with a weak D call TRBD2 (5 bases). V gave up 5 bases and J gave up 6 bases, with 20 bases separating them. The CDR3 is made up of 15 amino acids. Germline values: CDR1 LNHDA, CDR2 SQIVND (reference sequence). CDR3 residues: CASSPSWVSRGEQYF. The CDR3 DNA is TGTGCCAGTAGTCCATCGTGGGTGAGCCGGGGCGAGCAGTACTTC.

This clone has only a few counts. The chain combines TRBV7-8 with TRBJ2-3; TRBD2 matches at 8 bases. The germline V gene encodes CDR1 SGHVS and CDR2 FQNEAQ. The CDR3 is 17 amino acids. The V gene end was trimmed by 1 base and the J gene end by 3 bases; junction bases not matched to a gene: 9. CDR3 sequence reads: CASSLVGTGGPTDTQYF. Here the CDR3 DNA reads TGTGCCAGCAGCTTAGTAGGGACGGGAGGGCCTACAGATACGCAGTATTTT.

The V and J genes are TRBV21-1 and TRBJ1-2; the D segment call TRBD1 is taken from the table without a DNA check. TRBV21-1 is tagged as a pseudogene. The CDR3 is 13 residues long. The CDR3 here is CASSNQDRGGYTF. As DNA, the CDR3 is TGTGCCAGCAGCAACCAAGACAGGGGTGGCTACACCTTC.

This clone was observed a handful of times. The rearrangement links TRBV6-6 to TRBJ2-3; 11 bases align to TRBD2. The length of the CDR3 is 15 residues. V lost 9 bases, J lost 1 base, and 6 bases stayed unmatched. CDR1 is MNHNY, CDR2 SVGAGI, per germline (reference sequence). This CDR3 is CASSGRASGTDTQYF. The DNA of the CDR3 is TGTGCCAGTAGCGGGAGGGCCTCGGGCACAGATACGCAGTATTTT.

The chain employs TRBV7-3 and TRBJ2-7, with TRBD2 matching over 11 bases. Trimming took 5 bases from V and 7 from J; bases not matched to a gene: 7. Per the germline V gene, CDR1 is SGHTA and CDR2 is FQGTGA. The CDR3 contains 14 residues. CDR3 coding DNA: TGTGCCAGCAGCCTACTAGCGGGAGTGAGTGAGCAGTACTTC. This sequence encodes CASSLLAGVSEQYF.

This clone was observed a few times. The chain has TRBV30 and TRBJ2-7; 8 bases fit TRBD2. The CDR3 is 11 residues long. The germline gives CDR1 GTSNPN, CDR2 SVGIG (reference sequence). V dropped 0 bases and J dropped 13; count of bases not matched to a gene: 5. CDR3 nucleotides: TGTGCCTGGAGTGTAGGCGGGAGGTATTACTTC. This gives the protein CAWSVGGRYYF. Supplemented by reference TRBV30 and TRBJ2-7, the full variable domain reads SQTIHQWPATLVQPVGSPLSLECTVEGTSNPNLYWYRQAAGRGLQLLFYSVGIGQISSEVPQNLSASRPQDRQFILSSKKLLLSDSGFYLCAWSVGGRYYFGPGTRLTVT.

The chain links TRBV25-1 to TRBJ2-7; unclear D gene. Germline V gives CDR1 MGHDK, CDR2 SYGVNS. This CDR3 is built from 12 residues. V gave up 3 bases and J gave up 4 bases, with 7 bases separating them. DNA of the CDR3: TGTGCCAGCAGTGACTACCTATACGAGCAGTACTTC. It yields the protein CASSDYLYEQYF.

V usage is TRBV7-2 and J usage is TRBJ2-4; TRBD1 might be the D (6 bases). The CDR3 contains 14 residues. Germline-derived CDR1 and CDR2 are SGHTA and FQGNSA. V gave up 4 bases and J gave up 1 base, with 8 bases separating them. CDR3 DNA sequence: TGTGCCAGCAGCTCCCAGGGGGCCAAAAACATTCAGTACTTC. Amino acid sequence: CASSSQGAKNIQYF.

This clone was detected a few times. This chain links TRBV18 with TRBJ2-1; 7 positions match TRBD1. The ends lost 4 bases at V and 5 bases at J; junction bases unmatched: 11. There are 16 residues in the CDR3. Germline CDR1 is KGHSH and CDR2 is LQKENI. CDR3 in DNA: TGTGCCAGCTCACGGGACAGCAGTCCCCGGAACAATGAGCAGTTCTTC. Encoded protein: CASSRDSSPRNNEQFF.

This sequence joins TRBV19 and TRBJ2-1, with 7 bases identical to TRBD2. This CDR3 comprises 15 residues. The germline V gene has CDR1 LNHDA and CDR2 SQIVND (reference sequence). V dropped 3 bases and J dropped 12; count of bases not matched to a gene: 14. CDR3 DNA sequence: TGTGCCAGTAGTATTACTGGACTAGGCTATGGCAGGCAGTTCTTC. Translated, it gives CASSITGLGYGRQFF.

The V and J genes are TRBV11-2 and TRBJ2-3; 8 nucleotides line up with TRBD2. CDR1 is SGHAT and CDR2 is FQNNGV in the germline V gene. The CDR3 runs to 16 residues. The V and J ends lost 3 bases and 0 bases, in that order; junction bases with no gene match: 5. The CDR3, as DNA: TGTGCCAGCAGCTTCGGTTTAGCGGGGAGCACAGATACGCAGTATTTT. This encodes CASSFGLAGSTDTQYF.

This clone occurred a few times. This CDR3 reads CASSTGAVSYGYTF. For the CDR3, the DNA is TGTGCCTCCTCGACAGGAGCGGTTAGCTATGGCTACACCTTC. The chain uses TRBV30 and TRBJ1-2; a possible D gene is TRBD1 (6 bases). CDR3 length equals 14 residues. Trimming pared 7 bases from V and 4 bases from J, leaving 19 bases between. CDR1 is GTSNPN and CDR2 is SVGIG in the germline V gene (reference sequence).

V gene TRBV6-6 combines with J gene TRBJ1-1, with 8 bases identical to TRBD1. The CDR3 consists of 13 residues. Germline CDR1 and CDR2: MNHNY and SVGAGI (reference sequence). After removal of 5 bases from V and 4 bases from J, the junction contained 3 bases not matched to a gene. This CDR3 reads CASSDRGVTEAFF. CDR3 coding DNA: TGTGCCAGCAGTGACAGGGGAGTCACTGAAGCTTTCTTT.

The chain employs TRBV4-3 and TRBJ2-1, with 8 bases matching TRBD2. Germline-derived CDR1 and CDR2 are LGHNA and YSLEER. This CDR3 has 17 residues. Trimming cost V 4 bases and J 2 bases; bases outside gene matches: 10. CDR3 sequence (DNA): TGCGCCAGCAGCCGGCCACCGGGTAGCGGGACCTACAATGAGCAGTTCTTC. Its translation: CASSRPPGSGTYNEQFF.

This clone has only a few counts. The chain is built from TRBV5-1 and TRBJ2-3; no reliable D call. Germline lookup yields CDR1 SGHRS and CDR2 YFSETQ. Trimming shortened V by 0 bases and J by 2 bases, and 10 bases separated the two germline ends. The CDR3 has 15 residues. The DNA of the CDR3 is TGCGCCAGCAGCTTGGACGGTCTCCCCACAGATACGCAGTATTTT. This gives the protein CASSLDGLPTDTQYF.

This clone was observed a few times. The rearrangement joins TRBV7-9 to TRBJ2-1; TRBD1 matches 7 bases. V gave up 1 base and J gave up 7 bases; unmatched junction bases: 4. CDR3 size: 14 residues. CDR1 SEHNR and CDR2 FQNEAQ come from the germline V gene (reference sequence). In DNA, the CDR3 is TGTGCCAGCAGCTTAGGACAGGGTAGGAATGAGCAGTTCTTC. Residues: CASSLGQGRNEQFF.

The gene calls are TRBV7-6 and TRBJ2-5, with TRBD1 identical over 9 bases. Trimming at V came to 4 bases and at J to 4 bases, leaving 13 bases not matched to a gene. Germline CDR1 and CDR2: SGHVS and FNYEAQ. This CDR3 has 17 amino acids. This chain's CDR3 is CASSSIYSGTGRETQYF. The DNA for the CDR3 is TGTGCCAGCAGCTCTATATATTCCGGGACAGGGAGAGAGACCCAGTACTTC. Based on the CDR3 plus reference TRBV7-6 and TRBJ2-5, the full variable domain is GAGVSQSPRYKVTKRGQDVALRCDPISGHVSLYWYRQALGQGPEFLTYFNYEAQQDKSGLPNDRFSAERPEGSISTLTIQRTEQRDSAMYRCASSSIYSGTGRETQYFGPGTRLLVL.

This clone was detected a few times. V usage is TRBV6-4 and J usage is TRBJ2-3; 15 nucleotides align to TRBD2. The length of the CDR3 is 15 residues. Germline V CDR1 and CDR2: MRHNA, SNTAGT. With 6 bases clipped from V and 9 bases from J, the junction kept 7 bases outside the gene matches. As DNA, the CDR3 is TGTGCCAGCAGCGAACCGGGACTAGCGGGAGGCACGCAGTATTTT. As protein: CASSEPGLAGGTQYF.

This rearrangement joins TRBV7-3 to TRBJ1-1, with 7 bases fitting TRBD1. Germline V gene data show CDR1 as SGHTA and CDR2 as FQGTGA. The V segment lost 5 bases and the J segment 10 bases; nucleotides outside the gene matches: 10. There are 13 residues in the CDR3. The CDR3 region has the DNA TGTGCCAGCAGCCGACCGGGCGGGGACAGAGCTTTCTTT. Translated: CASSRPGGDRAFF.

This clone came up a few times. This chain uses TRBV9 with TRBJ2-7; D possibly corresponds to TRBD2 (5 bases). Between the trimmed V and J ends, which lost 0 bases and 6 bases, there was a span of 13 bases. Germline lookup yields CDR1 SGDLS and CDR2 YYNGEE. The length of the CDR3 is 14 residues. For the CDR3, the DNA is TGTGCCAGCAGCGTAGTCGGAGGCGTATCCGAGCAGTACTTC. This sequence encodes CASSVVGGVSEQYF. Full variable domain (outside the CDR3, taken from reference TRBV9 and TRBJ2-7): DSGVTQTPKHLITATGQRVTLRCSPRSGDLSVYWYQQSLDQGLQFLIQYYNGEERAKGNILERFSAQQFPDLHSELNLSSLELGDSALYFCASSVVGGVSEQYFGPGTRLTVT.

V is TRBV12-2 and J is TRBJ2-1; the table's D call TRBD2 went unverified against the DNA. TRBV12-2 is a documented pseudogene. The CDR3 sequence is 16 residues long. Here the CDR3 reads CASRLPTSGSNDEQFF. Here the CDR3 DNA reads TGTGCAAGTCGCTTACCTACTAGCGGGAGTAATGATGAGCAGTTCTTC.

The sample holds a few counts of this clone. The chain has TRBV23-1 and TRBJ2-7; 9 nucleotides align to TRBD1. TRBV23-1 is assigned to the ORF class and has an uncertain function. After removal of 4 bases from V and 3 bases from J, the junction contained 1 base not matched to a gene. CDR3 length equals 13 residues. The CDR3 region has the DNA TGCGCCAGCAGTCCGGACAGGGGCTACGAGCAGTACTTC. It yields the protein CASSPDRGYEQYF.

The chain joins TRBV4-2 to TRBJ2-1; 11 bases map to TRBD2. V shed 1 base, J shed 5 bases, and the junction held 16 bases outside the gene matches. The CDR3 totals 20 residues. CDR1 and CDR2 (germline): LGHNA, YNFKEQ. CDR3 amino acids: CASSQGDRFTSGRDDNEQFF. The CDR3 DNA is TGTGCCAGCAGCCAAGGGGATAGGTTCACTAGCGGGAGAGATGACAATGAGCAGTTCTTC.

This clone occurred a few times. The chain carries TRBV5-4 and TRBJ2-7; 8 positions agree with TRBD1. J lost 2 bases, V lost 4 bases, and 5 bases had no gene match. The CDR3 totals 14 residues. Germline CDR1 is SGHNT and CDR2 is YYREEE (reference sequence). CDR3 nucleotides: TGTGCCAGCAGCAACGGACAGGGCCCCTACGAGCAGTACTTC. Protein product: CASSNGQGPYEQYF.